This T cell receptor beta chain was obtained from a study of OX40 agonist ivuxolimab in advanced cancers. Study-level points and caveats: Also showing low normalized T-cell clonal expansion were some of the nonresponders.

Data came from immunoSEQ multiplex PCR; TCRdb stores just in-frame clones and leaves some out. The table lists under 75,000 clones, around 82% of them singletons. On this clone: Antigen: not known.

This CDR3 region has 16 residues. Germline CDR1 reads SGHRS; CDR2 reads YFSETQ. V was pared by 1 base and J by 6 bases, with 12 bases of the junction left unmatched. The J gene is TRBJ1-2, the V gene TRBV5-1, with TRBD1 identical over 7 bases. Sequencing used CD4+ or CD8+ T cells sorted from blood, obtained in a trial of the OX40 agonist ivuxolimab. This TCR came from an adult with an advanced solid tumor such as melanoma, head and neck, liver or kidney cancer. The CDR3 DNA sequence: TGCGCCAGCAGCTTGTTTGGGCAGGGGGGAGCGGATGGCTACACCTTC. Translation: CASSLFGQGGADGYTF.